The 32 T cell receptor beta chains below come from one sample, sequenced in a study of blood T cell repertoires in COVID-19. Clones were read by immunoSEQ multiplex PCR, and TCRdb kept only the in-frame ones, dropping some. The sample records roughly 220,000 clones, more than 65% being singletons. What was sequenced was peripheral blood. All receptors derive from a woman aged 25 to 45 who had recovered from COVID-19.

This clone has only one observation. The CDR3 sequence: CASSESKQLPPAFF. CDR3 in DNA: TGCGCCAGCAGTGAGTCGAAACAGCTCCCTCCAGCTTTCTTT. The chain carries TRBV10-1 and TRBJ1-1; the D is unclear. The V end lost 0 bases, the J end lost 10 bases, and 15 bases lay between the germline ends. This CDR3 has 14 amino acids. The germline V gene has CDR1 WNHNN and CDR2 SYGVQD (reference sequence).

J is TRBJ2-3 and V is TRBV29-1; TRBD2 matches 8 bases. V gave up 5 bases and J gave up 5 bases; unmatched junction bases: 6. CDR3 length equals 13 residues. Germline V gene lookup returns CDR1 SQVTM and CDR2 ANQGSEA. The CDR3 spells CSVTSGVGDTQYF. The CDR3 DNA reads TGCAGCGTTACTAGCGGAGTTGGAGATACGCAGTATTTT.

CDR3: CASSSGTTNEKLFF. The CDR3 nucleotides are TGTGCCAGCAGCTCGGGAACAACTAATGAAAAACTGTTTTTT. This chain connects TRBV5-6 to TRBJ1-4, with D hard to call. Trimming pared 3 bases from V and 0 bases from J, leaving 6 bases between. The CDR3 extends over 14 amino acids. Germline-derived CDR1 and CDR2 are SGHDT and YYEEEE.

This sequence joins TRBV19 and TRBJ2-2; the match to TRBD2 covers 10 bases. The V gene end was trimmed by 5 bases and the J gene end by 0 bases; junction bases not matched to a gene: 0. Per the germline V gene, CDR1 is LNHDA and CDR2 is SQIVND (reference sequence). This CDR3 is 15 amino acids long. For the CDR3, the DNA is TGTGCCAGTAGTGGACTAGCGGCGAACACCGGGGAGCTGTTTTTT. Encoded protein: CASSGLAANTGELFF.

The rearrangement uses TRBV19 and TRBJ1-1; tentative D call: TRBD1 (5 bases). The CDR3 has 16 residues. Germline V CDR1 and CDR2: LNHDA, SQIVND (reference sequence). V lost 5 bases and J 2 bases, leaving 18 bases between the germline ends. The CDR3 sequence is CASSLGAGRGNTEAFF. CDR3 nucleotides: TGTGCCAGTAGTTTAGGGGCAGGTAGGGGAAACACTGAAGCTTTCTTT.

The chain links TRBV10-3 to TRBJ1-4, with 11 bases fitting TRBD1. The CDR3 loop spans 16 amino acids. The germline CDR1 and CDR2 sequences are ENHRY and SYGVKD. Unmatched junction bases numbered 10, after V lost 6 bases and J lost 7 bases. CDR3 residues: CAISEKPGQGVEKLFF. The CDR3 nucleotides are TGTGCCATCAGCGAAAAACCGGGACAGGGGGTTGAAAAACTGTTTTTT.

The J gene is TRBJ1-1, the V gene TRBV30; D is perhaps TRBD1 (6 bases). V was clipped by 1 base and J by 8 bases, with 14 bases between them. The CDR3 totals 13 residues. The germline V gene has CDR1 GTSNPN and CDR2 SVGIG (reference sequence). The CDR3 nucleotides are TGTGCCTGGAGTGCCCTTCCAGGGGCAGAAGCTTTCTTT. Protein product: CAWSALPGAEAFF.

V usage is TRBV5-4 and J usage is TRBJ2-1, with 10 nucleotides matching TRBD1. CDR3 length: 15 residues. Looked up from germline, CDR1 is SGHNT and CDR2 is YYREEE (reference sequence). Trimming cost V 5 bases and J 4 bases; bases outside gene matches: 6. The CDR3 DNA reads TGTGCCAGCAGTTTACCGGGACAGGGGTACAATGAGCAGTTCTTC. Residues: CASSLPGQGYNEQFF.

The chain couples TRBV28 to TRBJ2-7; maybe TRBD1 (5 bases). Germline V gene data show CDR1 as MDHEN and CDR2 as SYDVKM. Trimming left V 3 bases short and J 4 bases short, with 13 bases between. This CDR3 is built from 14 residues. The CDR3 bases are TGTGCCAGCAGTTTCTCGACAGCCGGTTACGAGCAGTACTTC. Residues: CASSFSTAGYEQYF.

The chain recombines TRBV2 with TRBJ2-7; 9 bases align to TRBD1. The V segment lost 8 bases and the J segment 2 bases; nucleotides outside the gene matches: 4. From germline, CDR1 is SNHLY and CDR2 FYNNEI. There are 13 residues in the CDR3. CDR3 in DNA: TGTGCCAGCGGGACAGGGTATACCTACGAGCAGTACTTC. Translating it yields CASGTGYTYEQYF.

The J gene is TRBJ2-5, the V gene TRBV2; a possible D gene is TRBD1 (7 bases). V dropped 9 bases and J dropped 4 bases, with 15 bases sitting between them. The CDR3 covers 13 residues. Germline CDR1 SNHLY, CDR2 FYNNEI. The CDR3 DNA is TGTGCCAGTTGCGGACAGGAGGGAGAGACCCAGTACTTC. This sequence encodes CASCGQEGETQYF.

This clone was seen once. This rearrangement joins TRBV13 to TRBJ2-3; 12 nucleotides line up with TRBD2. V gave up 5 bases and J gave up 3 bases; unmatched junction bases: 12. CDR1 is PRHDT and CDR2 is FYEKMQ in the germline V gene (reference sequence). The CDR3 has 18 residues. The CDR3 sequence: CASSGRTSGRRETDTQYF. The CDR3, as DNA: TGTGCCAGCAGCGGACGAACTAGCGGGAGGAGGGAGACAGATACGCAGTATTTT.

The chain links TRBV10-3 to TRBJ2-2; D gene ambiguous. CDR3 length: 13 amino acids. CDR1 and CDR2 (germline): ENHRY, SYGVKD. V was cut by 5 bases and J by 0 bases, with 4 bases left in between. The CDR3: CAISTSNTGELFF. The CDR3 DNA sequence: TGTGCCATCAGTACATCGAACACCGGGGAGCTGTTTTTT.

V and J are TRBV9 and TRBJ2-7; 8 bases are a match to TRBD2. The V and J ends lost 0 bases and 6 bases, in that order; junction bases with no gene match: 8. This CDR3 comprises 15 residues. Germline values: CDR1 SGDLS, CDR2 YYNGEE. The CDR3 protein is CASSVEGSGTGEQYF. In DNA, the CDR3 is TGTGCCAGCAGCGTAGAGGGTAGCGGGACCGGCGAGCAGTACTTC.

The table lists this clone with a count of one. The chain joins TRBV6-5 to TRBJ2-1; D is unresolved. The germline V and J ends were trimmed by 4 bases and 6 bases, with 4 bases remaining between them. There are 11 residues in the CDR3. In germline, CDR1 is MNHEY, CDR2 SVGAGI. CDR3 residues: CASSSFNEQFF. Written as DNA, the CDR3 is TGTGCCAGCAGTTCGTTCAATGAGCAGTTCTTC.

The rearrangement joins TRBV18 to TRBJ1-2, with 8 positions matching TRBD1. Unmatched junction bases numbered 9, after V lost 4 bases and J lost 8 bases. The CDR3 has 14 residues. Germline V CDR1 and CDR2: KGHSH, LQKENI. The CDR3 coding sequence is TGTGCCAGCTCACAACTGGACAGGGATGGCGGCTACACCTTC. This encodes CASSQLDRDGGYTF. The full variable domain, rest sourced from reference TRBV18 and TRBJ1-2, is NAGVMQNPRHLVRRRGQEARLRCSPMKGHSHVYWYRQLPEEGLKFMVYLQKENIIDESGMPKERFSAEFPKEGPSILRIQQVVRGDSAAYFCASSQLDRDGGYTFGSGTRLTVV.

The chain has TRBV10-3 and TRBJ1-5; D possibly corresponds to TRBD1 (6 bases). The CDR3 is 14 residues long. Germline-derived CDR1 and CDR2 are ENHRY and SYGVKD. Deletions cut 4 bases from V and 7 bases from J, with 14 bases between. This CDR3 reads CAISVQGQEQPQHF. The DNA for the CDR3 is TGTGCCATCAGTGTACAGGGTCAAGAACAGCCCCAGCATTTT.

The chain combines TRBV24-1 with TRBJ2-1; 13 bases fit TRBD2. V shed 3 bases and J 9 bases; nucleotides not matched to a gene: 7. The CDR3 has 16 amino acids. Looked up from germline, CDR1 is KGHDR and CDR2 is SFDVKD. The CDR3 sequence is CATSDETLAGGGEQFF. In DNA form, the CDR3 reads TGTGCCACCAGTGATGAGACACTAGCGGGAGGGGGTGAGCAGTTCTTC.

For the CDR3, the DNA is TGCAGCGTTACAGCGGGAGCCTACAATGAGCAGTTCTTC. Protein sequence: CSVTAGAYNEQFF. The chain has TRBV29-1 and TRBJ2-1; 8 bases match TRBD2. J lost 2 bases, V lost 5 bases, and 2 bases had no gene match. The germline gives CDR1 SQVTM, CDR2 ANQGSEA. The CDR3 has 13 residues.

This clone has only one observation. The V gene is TRBV27, the J gene TRBJ2-1; 10 bases are shared with TRBD2. The CDR3 spans 15 residues. V gave up 9 bases and J gave up 6 bases; unmatched junction bases: 11. CDR1 is MNHEY, CDR2 SMNVEV, per germline (reference sequence). The CDR3 DNA sequence: TGTGCCAGTAGTGCCCTAGCGGGAGTTGGCAATGAGCAGTTCTTC. It translates to CASSALAGVGNEQFF.

The chain employs TRBV27 and TRBJ2-2; 8 bases map to TRBD1. Trimming took 3 bases from V and 4 from J; bases not matched to a gene: 4. The germline CDR1 and CDR2 sequences are MNHEY and SMNVEV (reference sequence). CDR3 length equals 15 residues. CDR3 nucleotide sequence: TGTGCCAGCAGTTTTGGCCAGGGGGCCACCGGGGAGCTGTTTTTT. Protein: CASSFGQGATGELFF.

This chain joins TRBV28 and TRBJ1-5; D uncertain. Germline assignment: CDR1 MDHEN and CDR2 SYDVKM. This CDR3 is 18 amino acids long. Trimming took off 2 bases at V and 6 bases at J, with 23 bases between the two ends. This CDR3 is CASSLLRLRGPGSQPQHF. The DNA for the CDR3 is TGTGCCAGCAGTTTACTCCGACTGCGAGGGCCGGGGAGTCAGCCCCAGCATTTT.

The chain joins TRBV6-5 to TRBJ1-5; D may be TRBD1 (6 bases). The CDR3 length is 13 residues. Between the trimmed V and J ends, which lost 10 bases and 1 base, there was a span of 11 bases. Germline values: CDR1 MNHEY, CDR2 SVGAGI. For the CDR3, the DNA is TGTGCCACCGCGGACAGAAGCAATCAGCCCCAGCATTTT. It codes for CATADRSNQPQHF.

The chain links TRBV3-1 (or the pseudogene TRBV3-2) to TRBJ2-6; 7 nucleotides line up with TRBD2. V lost 1 base and J lost 0; bases outside the gene matches: 6. The CDR3 extends over 18 amino acids. CDR1 and CDR2 from the germline V gene are LGHDT and YNNKEL (reference sequence). As DNA, the CDR3 is TGTGCCAGCAGCCAAGGGGGGGGTGCCTTCTCTGGGGCCAACGTCCTGACTTTC. Protein: CASSQGGGAFSGANVLTF.

This clone was picked up a small number of times. V gene TRBV11-2 combines with J gene TRBJ1-2; TRBD1 is a possible D gene (6 bases). This CDR3 comprises 13 residues. V dropped 5 bases and J dropped 2 bases, with 9 bases sitting between them. Germline CDR1 reads SGHAT; CDR2 reads FQNNGV. DNA for the CDR3: TGTGCCAGCAGCCCGGACAGCAACTATGGCTACACCTTC. It translates to CASSPDSNYGYTF.

V and J are TRBV6-1 and TRBJ2-7, with D perhaps TRBD2 (6 bases). This CDR3 is built from 12 residues. Germline-derived CDR1 and CDR2 are MNHNS and SASEGT. V was clipped by 1 base and J by 11 bases, with 12 bases between them. The CDR3 region is CASSEVIGGEYF. The CDR3 DNA sequence: TGTGCCAGCAGTGAAGTTATCGGAGGGGAGTACTTC.

The rearrangement links TRBV19 to TRBJ2-1; TRBD2 matches at 8 bases. The CDR3 is 16 residues long. Germline-derived CDR1 and CDR2 are LNHDA and SQIVND (reference sequence). V shed 6 bases, J shed 10 bases, and the junction held 17 bases outside the gene matches. In nucleotides, the CDR3 is TGTGCCAGTAGCCATCCGGGACTAGGGGGGACGGTAGAGCAGTTCTTC. Its translation: CASSHPGLGGTVEQFF.

The chain carries TRBV7-2 and TRBJ2-3; D unresolved. The germline V gene has CDR1 SGHTA and CDR2 FQGNSA. There are 16 residues in the CDR3. The germline V and J ends were trimmed by 1 base and 0 bases, with 11 bases remaining between them. CDR3 amino acids: CASSLGVSPSTDTQYF. The CDR3, as DNA: TGTGCCAGCAGCTTAGGGGTTAGCCCTAGCACAGATACGCAGTATTTT.

This CDR3 reads CASSPSGSGDNEQFF. CDR3 DNA sequence: TGTGCCAGCAGCCCCAGCGGGTCCGGGGACAATGAGCAGTTCTTC. This rearrangement joins TRBV5-4 to TRBJ2-1; possible D gene TRBD2, 6 bases. Per the germline V gene, CDR1 is SGHNT and CDR2 is YYREEE (reference sequence). The CDR3 spans 15 residues. V lost 4 bases and J 5 bases, leaving 16 bases between the germline ends.

The chain combines TRBV6-5 with TRBJ2-7, with 8 nucleotides matching TRBD1. The CDR3 has 14 amino acids. The V segment lost 7 bases and the J segment 6 bases; nucleotides outside the gene matches: 11. The germline V gene has CDR1 MNHEY and CDR2 SVGAGI. The CDR3 region is CASMHRGNALEQYF. CDR3 in DNA: TGTGCCAGCATGCACAGGGGGAATGCTCTCGAGCAGTACTTC.

This clone has a single count. The gene calls are TRBV4-1 and TRBJ1-5; maybe TRBD1 (6 bases). Trimming removed 1 base at V and 0 bases at J, with 7 bases between. The CDR3 sequence is 15 residues long. Germline V gene data show CDR1 as MGHRA and CDR2 as YSYEKL. The CDR3 DNA sequence: TGCGCCAGCAGCCAAGGAGGGGGTAGCAATCAGCCCCAGCATTTT. Translating gives CASSQGGGSNQPQHF.

The rearrangement joins TRBV5-1 to TRBJ2-5; 7 positions agree with TRBD1. Germline V gives CDR1 SGHRS, CDR2 YFSETQ. V lost 4 bases and J lost 10; bases outside the gene matches: 7. CDR3 length: 12 amino acids. As DNA, the CDR3 is TGCGCCAGCAGCCGGACAGGTCCGGGCCAGTACTTC. Protein sequence: CASSRTGPGQYF. Full variable domain (missing parts from reference TRBV5-1 and TRBJ2-5): KAGVTQTPRYLIKTRGQQVTLSCSPISGHRSVSWYQQTPGQGLQFLFEYFSETQRNKGNFPGRFSGRQFSNSRSEMNVSTLELGDSALYLCASSRTGPGQYFGPGTRLLVL.